Listed below are T cell receptor beta chains from one sample, sequenced in a study of blood T cell repertoires in COVID-19. Clones were read by immunoSEQ multiplex PCR, and TCRdb kept only the in-frame ones, dropping some. The sample has 210,000 or so clones; more than 70% are singletons. Sequencing was performed on peripheral blood. Every receptor here comes from a woman between 40 and 55 years old who had recovered from COVID-19. CDR3s include the opening cysteine and the closing phenylalanine or tryptophan. D genes are given only for firm matches. Where a row states a size, it is once, few, many or the class of an expanded clone; other rows omit it.

D,J,V,size,DNA,CDR3
TRBD2,TRBJ2-1,TRBV19,.,TGTGCCAGTAGTACCCAAAGCGGGAGAGCCTACAATGAGCAGTTCTTC,CASSTQSGRAYNEQFF
.,TRBJ2-2,TRBV6-6,once,TGTGCCAGTGGGCTAGCGTCGAACACCGGGGAGCTGTTTTTT,CASGLASNTGELFF
.,TRBJ1-5,TRBV15,.,TGTGCCACCAGTTCGGGGATTAGCAATCAGCCCCAGCATTTT,CATSSGISNQPQHF
TRBD1,TRBJ1-5,TRBV2,few,TGTGCCAGCAGTCGACAGGGGCAAATTAGTAATCAGCCCCAGCATTTT,CASSRQGQISNQPQHF
TRBD1,TRBJ1-5,TRBV5-1,.,TGCGCCAGCAGCTTGAGCGGGACAGGGGGCGAGCCCCAGCATTTT,CASSLSGTGGEPQHF
.,TRBJ2-5,TRBV3-1/TRBV3-2,.,TGTGCCAGCAGCCAAGACCGGTGTGGGGCAGGGGATTTCCAAGAGACCCAGTACTTC,CASSQDRCGAGDFQETQYF
.,TRBJ1-1,TRBV2,.,TGTGCCAGCAGTGAATCGAGGAGAGCTTTCTTT,CASSESRRAFF
.,TRBJ2-2,TRBV7-2,.,TGTGCCAGCAGTCAAAGCGCTGCTTTAGGGGAGCTGTTTTTT,CASSQSAALGELFF
TRBD1,TRBJ1-5,TRBV6-1,.,TGTGCCAGCAGTGGGACAGGGGGGGGATTAAGCAATCAGCCCCAGCATTTT,CASSGTGGGLSNQPQHF
.,TRBJ2-4,TRBV6-5,.,TGTGCCAGCAGGGGGGCTGACATTCAGTACTTC,CASRGADIQYF